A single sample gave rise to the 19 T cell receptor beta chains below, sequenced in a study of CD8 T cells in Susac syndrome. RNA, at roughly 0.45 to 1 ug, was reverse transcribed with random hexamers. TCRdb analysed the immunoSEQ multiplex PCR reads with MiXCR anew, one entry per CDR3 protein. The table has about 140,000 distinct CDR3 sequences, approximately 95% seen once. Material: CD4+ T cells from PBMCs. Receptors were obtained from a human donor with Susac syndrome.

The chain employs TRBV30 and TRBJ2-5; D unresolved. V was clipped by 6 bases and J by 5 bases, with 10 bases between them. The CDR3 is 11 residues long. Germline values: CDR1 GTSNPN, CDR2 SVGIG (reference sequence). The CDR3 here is CACTPRETQYF. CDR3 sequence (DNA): TGTGCCTGCACCCCCAGGGAGACCCAGTACTTC.

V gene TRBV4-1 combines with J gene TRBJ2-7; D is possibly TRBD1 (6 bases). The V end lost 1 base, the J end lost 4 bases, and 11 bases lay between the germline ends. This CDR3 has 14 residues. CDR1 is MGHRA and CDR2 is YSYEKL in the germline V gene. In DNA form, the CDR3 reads TGCGCCAGCAGCCAAGGTCTCAGGGGATACGAGCAGTACTTC. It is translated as CASSQGLRGYEQYF.

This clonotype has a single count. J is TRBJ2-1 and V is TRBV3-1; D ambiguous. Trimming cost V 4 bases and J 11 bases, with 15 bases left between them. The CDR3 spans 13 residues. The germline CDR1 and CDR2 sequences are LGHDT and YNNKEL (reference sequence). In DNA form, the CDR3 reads TGTGCCAGCAGCCTGAGCTCGGCCTTCCAGCAGTTCTTC. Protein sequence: CASSLSSAFQQFF.

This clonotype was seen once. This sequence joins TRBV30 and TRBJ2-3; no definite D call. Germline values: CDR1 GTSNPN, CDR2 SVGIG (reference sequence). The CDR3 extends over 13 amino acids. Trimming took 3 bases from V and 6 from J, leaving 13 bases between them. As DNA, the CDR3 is TGTGCCTGGAGAATAGCAAGGACCGATACGCAGTATTTT. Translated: CAWRIARTDTQYF.

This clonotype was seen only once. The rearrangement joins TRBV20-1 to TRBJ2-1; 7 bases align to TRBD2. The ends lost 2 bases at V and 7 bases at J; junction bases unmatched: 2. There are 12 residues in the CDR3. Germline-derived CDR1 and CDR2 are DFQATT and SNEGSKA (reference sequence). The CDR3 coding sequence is TGCAGTGCTAGAATACTAGCGAATGAGCAGTTCTTC. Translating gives CSARILANEQFF.

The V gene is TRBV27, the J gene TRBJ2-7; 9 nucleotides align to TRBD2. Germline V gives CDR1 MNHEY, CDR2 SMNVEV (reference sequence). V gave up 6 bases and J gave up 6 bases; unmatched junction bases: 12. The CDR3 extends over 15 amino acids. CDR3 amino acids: CASRGVVAGEREQYF. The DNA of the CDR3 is TGTGCCAGCAGGGGGGTGGTAGCGGGAGAACGCGAGCAGTACTTC.

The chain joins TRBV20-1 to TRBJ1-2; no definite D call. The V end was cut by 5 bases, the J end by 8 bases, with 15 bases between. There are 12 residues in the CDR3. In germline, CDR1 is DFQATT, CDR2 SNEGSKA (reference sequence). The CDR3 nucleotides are TGCAGTGCTCCACGACAAGGGCAGGGCTACACCTTC. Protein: CSAPRQGQGYTF.

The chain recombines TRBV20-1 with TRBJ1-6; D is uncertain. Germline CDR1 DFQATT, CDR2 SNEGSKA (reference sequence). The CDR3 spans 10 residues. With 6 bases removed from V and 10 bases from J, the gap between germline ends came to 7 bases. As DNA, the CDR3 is TGCAGTGCCCCCGGGTCACCCCTCCACTTT. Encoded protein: CSAPGSPLHF.

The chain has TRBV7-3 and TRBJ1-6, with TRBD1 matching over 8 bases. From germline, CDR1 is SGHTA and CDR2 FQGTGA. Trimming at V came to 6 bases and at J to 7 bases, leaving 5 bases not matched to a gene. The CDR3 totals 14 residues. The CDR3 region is CASRQGEVNSPLHF. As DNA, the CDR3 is TGTGCCAGCAGACAGGGGGAGGTGAATTCACCCCTCCACTTT. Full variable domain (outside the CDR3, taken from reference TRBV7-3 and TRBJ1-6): GAGVSQTPSNKVTEKGKYVELRCDPISGHTALYWYRQSLGQGPEFLIYFQGTGAADDSGLPNDRFFAVRPEGSVSTLKIQRTERGDSAVYLCASRQGEVNSPLHFGNGTRLTVT.

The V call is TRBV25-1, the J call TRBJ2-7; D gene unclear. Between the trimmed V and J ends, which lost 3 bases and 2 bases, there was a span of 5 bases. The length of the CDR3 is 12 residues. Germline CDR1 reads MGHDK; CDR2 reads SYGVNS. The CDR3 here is CASSDKTYEQYF. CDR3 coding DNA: TGTGCCAGCAGTGATAAAACCTACGAGCAGTACTTC.

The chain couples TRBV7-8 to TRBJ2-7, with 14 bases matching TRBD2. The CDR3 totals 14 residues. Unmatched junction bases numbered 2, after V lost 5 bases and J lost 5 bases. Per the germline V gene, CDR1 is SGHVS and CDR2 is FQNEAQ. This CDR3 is CASSQGLAGDEQYF. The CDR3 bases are TGTGCCAGCAGCCAGGGACTAGCGGGAGACGAGCAGTACTTC.

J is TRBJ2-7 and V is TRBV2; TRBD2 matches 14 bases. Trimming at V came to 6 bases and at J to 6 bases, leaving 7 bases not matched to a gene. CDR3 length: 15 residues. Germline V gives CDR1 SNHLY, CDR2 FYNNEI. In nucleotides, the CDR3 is TGTGCCAGCAGCCCGGGACTAGCGGGAGTGGGCGAGCAGTACTTC. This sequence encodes CASSPGLAGVGEQYF.

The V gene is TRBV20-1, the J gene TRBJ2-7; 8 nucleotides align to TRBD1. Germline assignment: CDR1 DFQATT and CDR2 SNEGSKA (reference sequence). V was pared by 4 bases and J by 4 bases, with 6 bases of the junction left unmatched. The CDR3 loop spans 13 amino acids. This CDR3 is CSAKTDRAYEQYF. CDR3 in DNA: TGCAGTGCTAAAACGGACAGGGCTTACGAGCAGTACTTC.

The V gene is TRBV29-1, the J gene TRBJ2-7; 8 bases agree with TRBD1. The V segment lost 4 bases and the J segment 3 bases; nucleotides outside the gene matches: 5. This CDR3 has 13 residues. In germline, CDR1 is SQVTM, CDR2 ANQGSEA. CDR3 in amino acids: CSVARGRVYEQYF. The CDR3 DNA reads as TGCAGCGTTGCCAGGGGGCGCGTCTACGAGCAGTACTTC.

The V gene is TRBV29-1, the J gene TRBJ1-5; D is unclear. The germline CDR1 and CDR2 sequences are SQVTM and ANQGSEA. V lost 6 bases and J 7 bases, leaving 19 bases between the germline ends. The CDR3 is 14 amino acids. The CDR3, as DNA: TGCAGCGTCCCAGCCGGTCTCTACCAACAGCCCCAGCATTTT. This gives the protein CSVPAGLYQQPQHF. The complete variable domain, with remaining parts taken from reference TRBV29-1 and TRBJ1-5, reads SAVISQKPSRDICQRGTSLTIQCQVDSQVTMMFWYRQQPGQSLTLIATANQGSEATYESGFVIDKFPISRPNLTFSTLTVSNMSPEDSSIYLCSVPAGLYQQPQHFGDGTRLSIL.

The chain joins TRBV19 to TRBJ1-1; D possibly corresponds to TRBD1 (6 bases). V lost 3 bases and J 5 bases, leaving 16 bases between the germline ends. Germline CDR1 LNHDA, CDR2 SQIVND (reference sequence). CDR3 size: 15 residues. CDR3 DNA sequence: TGTGCCAGTAGTATCCCCGGGGGGCCCCGAACTGAAGCTTTCTTT. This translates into CASSIPGGPRTEAFF.

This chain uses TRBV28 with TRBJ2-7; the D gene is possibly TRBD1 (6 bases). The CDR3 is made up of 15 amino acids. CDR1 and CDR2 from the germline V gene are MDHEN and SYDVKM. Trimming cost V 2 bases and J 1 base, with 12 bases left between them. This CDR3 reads CASSLGGAESYEQYF. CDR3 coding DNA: TGTGCCAGCAGTTTAGGGGGCGCTGAGTCCTACGAGCAGTACTTC.

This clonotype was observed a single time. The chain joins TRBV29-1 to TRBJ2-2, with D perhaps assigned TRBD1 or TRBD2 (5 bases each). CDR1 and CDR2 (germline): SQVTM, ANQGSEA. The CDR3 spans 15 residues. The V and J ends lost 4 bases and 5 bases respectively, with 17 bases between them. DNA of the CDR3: TGCAGCGTTGGAACTCCGGGACGGCAAACCGGGGAGCTGTTTTTT. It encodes CSVGTPGRQTGELFF.

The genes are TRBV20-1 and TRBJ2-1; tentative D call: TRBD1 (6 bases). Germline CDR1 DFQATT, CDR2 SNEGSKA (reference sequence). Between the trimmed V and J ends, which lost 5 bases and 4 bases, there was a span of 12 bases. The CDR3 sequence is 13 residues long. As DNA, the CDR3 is TGCAGTGCTTCAAGGCAGGGGTACAATGAGCAGTTCTTC. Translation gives CSASRQGYNEQFF.